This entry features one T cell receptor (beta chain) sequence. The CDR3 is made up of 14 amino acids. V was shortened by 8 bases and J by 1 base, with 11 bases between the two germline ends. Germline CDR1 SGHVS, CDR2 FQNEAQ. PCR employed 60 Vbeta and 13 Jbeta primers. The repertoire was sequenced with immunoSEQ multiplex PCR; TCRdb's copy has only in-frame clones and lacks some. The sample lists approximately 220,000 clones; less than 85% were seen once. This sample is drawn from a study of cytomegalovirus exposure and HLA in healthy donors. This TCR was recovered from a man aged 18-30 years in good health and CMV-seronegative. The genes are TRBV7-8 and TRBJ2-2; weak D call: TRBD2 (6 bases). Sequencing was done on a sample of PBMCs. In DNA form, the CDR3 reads TGTGCCAGCGGAGGGGCTCGGAACACCGGGGAGCTGTTTTTT. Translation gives CASGGARNTGELFF.